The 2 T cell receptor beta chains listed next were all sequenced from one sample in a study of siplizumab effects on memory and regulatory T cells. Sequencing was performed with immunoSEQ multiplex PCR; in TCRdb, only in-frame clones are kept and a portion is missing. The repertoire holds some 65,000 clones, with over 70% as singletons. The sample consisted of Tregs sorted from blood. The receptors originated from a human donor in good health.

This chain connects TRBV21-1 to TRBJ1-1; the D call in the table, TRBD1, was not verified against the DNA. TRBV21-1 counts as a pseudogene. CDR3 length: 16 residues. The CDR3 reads CASSKNGQGASTEAFF. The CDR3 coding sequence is TGTGCCAGCAGCAAAAACGGACAGGGGGCGAGTACTGAAGCTTTCTTT.

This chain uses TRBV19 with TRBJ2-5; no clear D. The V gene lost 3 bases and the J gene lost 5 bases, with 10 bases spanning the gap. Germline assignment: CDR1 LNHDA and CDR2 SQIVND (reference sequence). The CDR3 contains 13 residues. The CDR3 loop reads CASSMSHSETQYF. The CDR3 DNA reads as TGTGCCAGTAGTATGTCCCACTCCGAGACCCAGTACTTC.